Below, 2 T cell receptor beta chains from the same sample are listed, as sequenced in a study of tissue T cells after allogeneic stem cell transplantation. Method: immunoSEQ multiplex PCR; TCRdb's copy keeps in-frame clones and lacks some. This table has 40,000 to 50,000 clones, about three quarters appearing once. The material sequenced was sorted cells pooled from one or two spleens. These receptors were collected from a pool of C57BL/6 mice in good health.

Points on this clone: Mouse gene names and germline throughout. The read gets to within 1 residue of the CDR3 end, and the germline J gene fills in the rest. The chain couples TRBV13-1 to TRBJ2-5; 8 bases map to TRBD2. With 0 bases clipped from V and 1 base from J, the junction kept 4 bases outside the gene matches. The CDR3 loop spans 16 amino acids. Germline lookup yields CDR1 NSHNY and CDR2 SYGAGN. This CDR3 reads CASSDALGGDQDTQYF. CDR3 DNA (partial): TGTGCCAGCAGTGATGCATTGGGGGGGGACCAAGACACCCAGTAC.

As concerns this clone: Mouse names are used for the genes. Read data end 1 residue before the CDR3 end; the end is taken from the germline J gene. This chain joins TRBV2 and TRBJ2-5; no clear D. This CDR3 region has 14 residues. The V end was cut by 1 base, the J end by 2 bases, with 7 bases between. From germline, CDR1 is LGHNA and CDR2 YSYQKL. CDR3 DNA (partial): TGTGCCAGCAGCCAAGTGCGGGTCCAAGACACCCAGTAC. Amino acids: CASSQVRVQDTQY. The whole CDR3 sequence is CASSQVRVQDTQYF.